The clone carrying this T cell receptor beta chain has at least ten counts. Its specificity is not known. Disease duration under 2 months; hyperthyroidism patients were aged 18 to 65. TCR beta CDR3 regions were amplified from RNA transcripts. The primer set for the first-round RT-PCR of the TCR CDR3 was HTBI. Each CDR3 protein gets one entry after TCRdb re-called the multiplex PCR reads with MiXCR. Among 350,000 to 450,000 distinct CDR3 sequences listed, roughly 15% were seen once. The sample belongs to a study of T cells in Graves' hyperthyroidism and ophthalmopathy. V shed 3 bases and J shed 0 bases, with 10 bases lying between them. Germline V lookup: CDR1 KGHSH, CDR2 LQKENI. The CDR3 loop spans 15 amino acids. Study-level results: Most clonotypes expanded in thyroid above 0.001 were likewise present in blood.

The sequenced material came from blood. This receptor was taken from a woman aged 30 to 39 with Graves' hyperthyroidism that later progressed to Graves' ophthalmopathy. This chain joins TRBV18 and TRBJ2-3; D remains ambiguous. CDR3 sequence: CASSPDLSSTDTQYF. The CDR3 DNA reads as TGTGCCAGCTCACCGGACCTTTCTAGCACAGATACGCAGTATTTT.